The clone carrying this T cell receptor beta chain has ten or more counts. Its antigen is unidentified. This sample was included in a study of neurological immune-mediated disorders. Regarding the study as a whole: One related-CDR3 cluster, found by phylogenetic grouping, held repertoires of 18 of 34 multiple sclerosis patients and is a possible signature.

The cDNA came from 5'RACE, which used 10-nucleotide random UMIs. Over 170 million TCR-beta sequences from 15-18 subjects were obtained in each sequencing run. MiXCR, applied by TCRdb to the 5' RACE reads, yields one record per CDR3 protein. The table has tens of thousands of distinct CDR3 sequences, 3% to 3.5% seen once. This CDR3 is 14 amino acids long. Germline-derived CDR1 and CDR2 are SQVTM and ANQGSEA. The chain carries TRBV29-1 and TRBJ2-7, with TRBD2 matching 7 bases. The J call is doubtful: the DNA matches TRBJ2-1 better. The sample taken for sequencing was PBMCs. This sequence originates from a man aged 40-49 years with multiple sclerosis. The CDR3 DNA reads TGCAGCGTTACCGTAGCGGGTCCTGCCTACGAGCAGTTCTTC. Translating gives CSVTVAGPAYEQFF.